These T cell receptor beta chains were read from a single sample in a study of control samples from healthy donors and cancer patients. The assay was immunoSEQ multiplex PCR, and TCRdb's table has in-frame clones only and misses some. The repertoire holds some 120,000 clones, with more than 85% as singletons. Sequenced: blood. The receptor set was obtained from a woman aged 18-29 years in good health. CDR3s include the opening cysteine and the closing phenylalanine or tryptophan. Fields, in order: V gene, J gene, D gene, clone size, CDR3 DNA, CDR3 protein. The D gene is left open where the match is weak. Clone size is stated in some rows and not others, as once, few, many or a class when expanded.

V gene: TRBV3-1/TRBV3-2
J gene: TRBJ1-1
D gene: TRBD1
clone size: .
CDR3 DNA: TGTGCCAGCAGCCAAGTCGCCGGGACAGGCCCTTCGGGTGAAGCTTTCTTT
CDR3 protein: CASSQVAGTGPSGEAFF

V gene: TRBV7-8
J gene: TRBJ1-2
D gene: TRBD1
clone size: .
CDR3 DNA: TGTGCCAGCAGCCCCGGTACGACAGGGGTCGGGAATTACTATGGCTACACCTTC
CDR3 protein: CASSPGTTGVGNYYGYTF

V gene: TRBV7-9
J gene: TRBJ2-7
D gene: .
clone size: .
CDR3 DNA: TGTGCCAGCAGCTTAAGAGGGAAATCCCACGAGCAGTACTTC
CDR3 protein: CASSLRGKSHEQYF

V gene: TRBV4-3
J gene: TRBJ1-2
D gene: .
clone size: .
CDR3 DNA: TGCGCCAGCAGCCAAGAAGTTACAGGGAAGGGGGGAGCTAACTATGGCTACACCTTC
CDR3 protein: CASSQEVTGKGGANYGYTF

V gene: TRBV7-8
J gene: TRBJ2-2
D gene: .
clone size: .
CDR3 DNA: TGTGCCAGCAGCTTAGTTAGGAACACCGGGGAGCTGTTTTTT
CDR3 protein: CASSLVRNTGELFF

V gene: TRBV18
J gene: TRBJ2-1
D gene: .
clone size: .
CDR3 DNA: TGTGCCAGCTCCCCGGGCATCTACAATGAGCAGTTCTTC
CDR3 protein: CASSPGIYNEQFF

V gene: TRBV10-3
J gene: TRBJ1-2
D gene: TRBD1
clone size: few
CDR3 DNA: TGTGCCATCAGTGATTGGGGACAGGGAACATCCAACTATGGCTACACCTTC
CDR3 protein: CAISDWGQGTSNYGYTF

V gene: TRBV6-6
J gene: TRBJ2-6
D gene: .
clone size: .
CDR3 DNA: TGTGCCAGCACCCCAGACAGGCGCGCTGGGGCCAACGTCCTGACTTTC
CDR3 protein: CASTPDRRAGANVLTF

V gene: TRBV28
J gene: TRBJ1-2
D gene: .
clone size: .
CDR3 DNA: TGTGCCAGCAGTTTAATGAGATTGGCAGGGGCCTATGGCTACACCTTC
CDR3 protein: CASSLMRLAGAYGYTF

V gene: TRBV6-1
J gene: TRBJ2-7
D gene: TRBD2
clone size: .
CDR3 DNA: TGTGCCAGCAGTGAGAAACTAGCGTCAGGTCGGGAGCAGTACTTC
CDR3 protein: CASSEKLASGREQYF

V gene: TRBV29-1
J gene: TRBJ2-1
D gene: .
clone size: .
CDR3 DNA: TGCAGCGTTGAAGTAGGGTATGGCCCTGAGGTGCCCAATGAGCAGTTCTTC
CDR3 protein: CSVEVGYGPEVPNEQFF

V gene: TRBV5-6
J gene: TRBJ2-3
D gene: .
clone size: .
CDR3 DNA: TGTGCCAGCAGCTTTGGCACAGATACGCAGTATTTT
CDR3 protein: CASSFGTDTQYF

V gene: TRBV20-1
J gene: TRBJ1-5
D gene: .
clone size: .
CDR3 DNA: TGCAGTGCTAGTTTGGGTCAAGAGTTTAGCAATCAGCCCCAGCATTTT
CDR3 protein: CSASLGQEFSNQPQHF

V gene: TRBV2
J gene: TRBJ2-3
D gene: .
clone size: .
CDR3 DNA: TGTGCCAGCGGGAACGGAGATACGCAGTATTTT
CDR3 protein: CASGNGDTQYF

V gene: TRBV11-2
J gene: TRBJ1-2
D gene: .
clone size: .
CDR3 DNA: TGTGCCAGCAGCTTCCAGGACGCTAACTATGGCTACACCTTC
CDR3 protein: CASSFQDANYGYTF

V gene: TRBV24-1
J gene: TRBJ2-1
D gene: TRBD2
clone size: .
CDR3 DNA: TGTGCCACCAGTGGGGTCGGGAGGACGTACAATGAGCAGTTCTTC
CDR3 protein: CATSGVGRTYNEQFF

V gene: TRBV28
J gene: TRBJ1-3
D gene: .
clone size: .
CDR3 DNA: TGTGCCAGCAGTTTATTCAGGGTTGACCCGAACACCATATATTTT
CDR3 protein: CASSLFRVDPNTIYF

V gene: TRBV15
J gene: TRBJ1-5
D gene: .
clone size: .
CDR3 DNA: TGTGCCACCAGCAGAGATGGGGGGGTCCTCAATCAGCCCCAGCATTTT
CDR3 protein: CATSRDGGVLNQPQHF